The clone carrying this T cell receptor (beta chain) was detected ten times or more. Antigen: not known. The CDR3 spans 17 residues. Trimming cost V 0 bases and J 6 bases; bases outside gene matches: 6. Germline lookup yields CDR1 MNHNS and CDR2 SASEGT. This entry is derived from a study of T cells in Graves' hyperthyroidism and ophthalmopathy. Study-level results: Ophthalmopathy was told apart from stable hyperthyroidism by a 13 V-J model.

The hyperthyroidism was newly diagnosed and had lasted under 2 months; the patients were aged 18 to 65. Clinical symptoms, serum thyroxine, TRAb, thyroid ultrasound and orbital computed tomography informed diagnoses. Fresh peripheral blood, roughly 9.8 ml of it, supplied the PBMCs. There were TCR beta CDR3 regions amplified from RNA transcripts. The primer set for the first-round RT-PCR of the TCR CDR3 was HTBI. One entry per CDR3 protein, called by TCRdb with MiXCR from the multiplex PCR reads. The table records roughly 300,000 distinct CDR3 sequences, around a quarter of them present only once. Specimen: blood. V gene TRBV6-1 combines with J gene TRBJ2-2; TRBD1 agrees at 11 bases. This TCR was sampled from a man aged 40-55 years with Graves' hyperthyroidism that later progressed to Graves' ophthalmopathy. The CDR3 is CASSEAVGQGAAGELFF. The CDR3 DNA is TGTGCCAGCAGTGAAGCCGTAGGACAGGGGGCGGCCGGGGAGCTGTTTTTT.